Sequencing of this T cell receptor (beta chain) was carried out in a study of cytomegalovirus exposure and HLA in healthy donors. The study, taken as a whole, reports: There were under 200 TCR beta chains listed as cytomegalovirus-associated. The study had only CMV serostatus as immune exposure information.

The CDR3 is 17 residues long. Germline CDR1 SGHDT, CDR2 YYEEEE. The V and J ends lost 2 bases and 2 bases, in that order; junction bases with no gene match: 3. Healthy donors of bone marrow made up the group. Primers included in the PCR were 60 Vbeta and 13 Jbeta primers. Profiling relied on immunoSEQ multiplex PCR, and the TCRdb table lists in-frame clones only, not all of them. The sample lists over 200,000 clones; 82% were seen once. About this clone itself: The antigen is unknown.

Source material: PBMCs. J is TRBJ2-1 and V is TRBV5-6; TRBD2 matches at 14 bases. This TCR came from a man aged 35-49 years in good health and CMV-seropositive. CDR3 sequence: CASSFGLAGGPYNEQFF. The CDR3 DNA reads TGTGCCAGCAGCTTCGGACTAGCGGGAGGCCCCTACAATGAGCAGTTCTTC.